This T cell receptor beta chain was recorded in a study of shared clonotypes between healthy human individuals. Study observations and caveats: Generally, estimated richness proved larger in naive subsets than it did in memory subsets.

The naive CD8 population came from CD45RO-negative cells selected for CCR7, without terminally differentiated effector memory CD45RA+ cells. There are 14 residues in the CDR3. Per germline, CDR1 MDHEN and CDR2 SYDVKM. Trimming at V came to 5 bases and at J to 3 bases, leaving 1 base not matched to a gene. Clones were sequenced by immunoSEQ multiplex PCR, and TCRdb holds only the in-frame ones, with some missing. This repertoire shows approximately 2,000,000 clones, over 85% found once; its top ten account for 1.5% to 2%. Concerning this clone itself: Antigen unknown.

Sequencing used naive CD8+ T cells from PBMCs. The receptor comes from a man aged 18 to 30 in good health. Some clones in this sample may be carry-over from other donors' samples. The chain couples TRBV28 to TRBJ2-4; 10 bases line up with TRBD1. CDR3 sequence: CASSGTGDKNIQYF. CDR3 in DNA: TGTGCCAGCAGTGGGACAGGGGACAAAAACATTCAGTACTTC.